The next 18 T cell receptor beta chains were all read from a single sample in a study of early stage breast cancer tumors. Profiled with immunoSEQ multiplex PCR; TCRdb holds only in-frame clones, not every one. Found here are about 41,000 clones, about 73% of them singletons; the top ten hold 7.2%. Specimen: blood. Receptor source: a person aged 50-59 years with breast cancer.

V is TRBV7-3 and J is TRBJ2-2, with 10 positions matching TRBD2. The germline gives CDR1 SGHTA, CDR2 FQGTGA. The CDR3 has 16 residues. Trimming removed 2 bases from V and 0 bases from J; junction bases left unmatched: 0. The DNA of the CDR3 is TGTGCCAGCAGCTTAGGACTAGCGGCGAACACCGGGGAGCTGTTTTTT. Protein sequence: CASSLGLAANTGELFF.

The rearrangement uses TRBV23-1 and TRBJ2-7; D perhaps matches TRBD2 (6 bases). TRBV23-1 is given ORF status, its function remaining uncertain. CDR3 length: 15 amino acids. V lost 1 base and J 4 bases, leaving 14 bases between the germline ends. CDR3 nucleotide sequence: TGCGCCAGCAGTCAATTGGTGTGGGGGGATTACGAGCAGTACTTC. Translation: CASSQLVWGDYEQYF.

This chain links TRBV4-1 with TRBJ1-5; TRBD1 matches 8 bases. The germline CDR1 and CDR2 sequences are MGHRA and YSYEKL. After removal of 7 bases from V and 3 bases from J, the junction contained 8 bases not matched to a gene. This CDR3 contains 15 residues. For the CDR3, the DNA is TGCGCCAGCACCTCCAGACAGGGGTACAATCAGCCCCAGCATTTT. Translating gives CASTSRQGYNQPQHF.

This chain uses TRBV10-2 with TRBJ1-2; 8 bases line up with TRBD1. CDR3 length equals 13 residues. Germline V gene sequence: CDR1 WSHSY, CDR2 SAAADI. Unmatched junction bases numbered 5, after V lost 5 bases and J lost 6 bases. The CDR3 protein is CASSPGQGDGYTF. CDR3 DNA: TGCGCCAGCAGTCCAGGACAGGGAGATGGCTACACCTTC.

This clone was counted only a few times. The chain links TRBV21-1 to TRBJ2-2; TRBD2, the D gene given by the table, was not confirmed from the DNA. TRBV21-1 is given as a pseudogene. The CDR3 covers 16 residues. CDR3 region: CASSNSGREYGGELFF. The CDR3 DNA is TGTGCCAGCAGCAACAGCGGGAGGGAGTATGGCGGGGAGCTGTTTTTT.

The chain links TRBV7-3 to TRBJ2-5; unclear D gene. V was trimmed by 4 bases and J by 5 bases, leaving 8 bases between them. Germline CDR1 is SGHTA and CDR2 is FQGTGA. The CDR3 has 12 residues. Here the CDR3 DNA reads TGTGCCAGCAGCTCCCTTGGCGAGACCCAGTACTTC. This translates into CASSSLGETQYF.

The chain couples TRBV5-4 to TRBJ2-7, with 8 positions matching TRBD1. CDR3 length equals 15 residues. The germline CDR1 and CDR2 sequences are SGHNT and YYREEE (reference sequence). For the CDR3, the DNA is TGTGCCAGCAGCTTGGGCCCGCCGGGACAGGCACCCCCTTCCGTC. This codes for CASSLGPPGQAPPSV.

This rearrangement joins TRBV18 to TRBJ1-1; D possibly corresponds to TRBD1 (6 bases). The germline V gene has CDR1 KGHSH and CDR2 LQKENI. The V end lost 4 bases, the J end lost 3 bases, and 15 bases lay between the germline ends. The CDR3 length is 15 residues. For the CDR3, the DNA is TGTGCCAGCTCACGGGGGCCCGGAACGGACACTGAAGCTTTCTTT. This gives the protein CASSRGPGTDTEAFF.

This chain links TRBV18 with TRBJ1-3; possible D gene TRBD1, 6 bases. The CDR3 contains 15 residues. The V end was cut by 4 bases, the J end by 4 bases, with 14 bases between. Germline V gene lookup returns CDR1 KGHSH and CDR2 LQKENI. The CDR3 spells CASSLAGGTGNTIYF. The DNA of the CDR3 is TGTGCCAGCTCACTCGCCGGTGGGACAGGAAACACCATATATTTT.

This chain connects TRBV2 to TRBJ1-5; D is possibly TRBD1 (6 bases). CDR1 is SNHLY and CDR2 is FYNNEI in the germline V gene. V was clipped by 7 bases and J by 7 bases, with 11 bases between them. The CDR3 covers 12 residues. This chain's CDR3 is CASKADRQPQHF. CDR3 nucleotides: TGTGCCAGCAAGGCAGACAGGCAGCCCCAGCATTTT.

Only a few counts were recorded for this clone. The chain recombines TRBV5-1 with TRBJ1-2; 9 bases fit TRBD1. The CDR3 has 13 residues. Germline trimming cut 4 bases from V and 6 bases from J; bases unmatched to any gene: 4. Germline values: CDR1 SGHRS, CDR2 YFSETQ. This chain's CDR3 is CASSVGTGNGYTF. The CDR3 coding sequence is TGCGCCAGCAGCGTAGGGACAGGGAATGGCTACACCTTC.

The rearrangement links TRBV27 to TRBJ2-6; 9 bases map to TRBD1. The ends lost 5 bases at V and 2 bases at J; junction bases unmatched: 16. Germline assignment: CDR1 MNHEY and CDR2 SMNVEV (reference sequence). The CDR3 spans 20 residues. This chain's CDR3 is CASSTVSRDRVGAGANVLTF. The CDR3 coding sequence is TGTGCCAGCAGTACGGTGAGCCGGGACAGGGTAGGGGCTGGGGCCAACGTCCTGACTTTC.

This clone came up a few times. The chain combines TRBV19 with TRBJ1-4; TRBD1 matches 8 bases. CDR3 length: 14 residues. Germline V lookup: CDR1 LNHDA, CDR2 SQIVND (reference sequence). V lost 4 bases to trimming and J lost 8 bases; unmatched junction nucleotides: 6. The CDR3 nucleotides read TGTGCCAGTAGTAAGAGGGACAGGAACGAAAAACTGTTTTTT. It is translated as CASSKRDRNEKLFF.

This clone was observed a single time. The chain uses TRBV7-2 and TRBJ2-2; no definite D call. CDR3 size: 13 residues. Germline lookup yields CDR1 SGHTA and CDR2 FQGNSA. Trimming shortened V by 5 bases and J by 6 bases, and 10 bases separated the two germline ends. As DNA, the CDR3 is TGTGCCAGCAGCACGACACTGCCCGGGGAGCTGTTTTTT. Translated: CASSTTLPGELFF.

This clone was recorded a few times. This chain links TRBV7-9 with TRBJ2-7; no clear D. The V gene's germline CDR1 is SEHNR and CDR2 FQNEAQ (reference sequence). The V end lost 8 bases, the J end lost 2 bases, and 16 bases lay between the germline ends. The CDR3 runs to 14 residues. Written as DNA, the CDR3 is TGTGCCAGCCGAGAATCGGGTCTTACCTACGAGCAGTACTTC. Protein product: CASRESGLTYEQYF.

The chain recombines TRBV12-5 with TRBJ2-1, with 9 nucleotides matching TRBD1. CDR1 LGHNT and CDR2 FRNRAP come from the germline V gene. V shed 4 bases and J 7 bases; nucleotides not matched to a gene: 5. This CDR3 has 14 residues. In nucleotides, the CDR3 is TGTGCTAGTGGTTCAGGACAGGGGAGAAATGAGCAGTTCTTC. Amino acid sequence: CASGSGQGRNEQFF.

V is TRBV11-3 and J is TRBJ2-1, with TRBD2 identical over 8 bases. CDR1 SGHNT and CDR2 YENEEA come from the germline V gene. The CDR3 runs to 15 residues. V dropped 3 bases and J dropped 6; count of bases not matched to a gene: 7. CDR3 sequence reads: CASSFVVAGPNEQFF. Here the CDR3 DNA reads TGTGCCAGCAGCTTTGTGGTAGCGGGACCCAATGAGCAGTTCTTC.

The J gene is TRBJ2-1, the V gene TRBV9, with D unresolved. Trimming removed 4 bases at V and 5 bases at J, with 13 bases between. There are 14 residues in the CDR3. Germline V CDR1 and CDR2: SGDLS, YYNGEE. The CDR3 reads CASSLDGADNEQFF. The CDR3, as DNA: TGTGCCAGCAGCCTCGACGGAGCTGACAATGAGCAGTTCTTC. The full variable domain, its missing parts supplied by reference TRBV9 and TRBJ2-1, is DSGVTQTPKHLITATGQRVTLRCSPRSGDLSVYWYQQSLDQGLQFLIQYYNGEERAKGNILERFSAQQFPDLHSELNLSSLELGDSALYFCASSLDGADNEQFFGPGTRLTVL.